The table lists the clone carrying this TCR beta chain with many counts. Its matching antigen is unknown. The entry originates in a study of CD8 T cells in ankylosing spondylitis. CDR1 is LGHNA, CDR2 YNFKEQ, per germline. CDR3 length: 17 residues. The V gene end was trimmed by 0 bases and the J gene end by 4 bases; junction bases not matched to a gene: 7. TCRdb fed the 5' RACE reads into MiXCR, producing one record per CDR3 protein. The sample shows around 490,000 distinct CDR3 sequences, 5.3% of them seen only once. General study results and limits: Made up of under ten highly homologous variants, a TCR beta motif appeared characteristic of ankylosing spondylitis blood. It was reported that disease-linked clones were significantly enriched in matched ankylosing spondylitis synovial fluid.

The rearrangement uses TRBV4-2 and TRBJ2-1; 9 bases fit TRBD2. The receptor comes from a male donor with ankylosing spondylitis. The sample was blood, either unsorted or a sorted T cell fraction (not recorded which). CDR3 coding DNA: TGTGCCAGCAGCCAAGATAGGGGACTAGCAAGGTACAATGAGCAGTTCTTC. The encoded protein is CASSQDRGLARYNEQFF.